Each of the 10 T cell receptor beta chains below was sequenced from the same sample in a study of blood T cells in healthy people across ages. Then a second PCR, running roughly 7 to 11 cycles, was carried out with a sample-barcoded 5' primer and a J-beta primer mix. TCRdb re-called the 5' RACE reads with MiXCR, one entry per CDR3 protein. The sample lists approximately 790,000 distinct CDR3 sequences; around 68% were seen once. The sequenced sample consisted of blood. Source of these receptors: a man younger than 40 in good health.

The V gene is TRBV30, the J gene TRBJ2-7; 13 nucleotides align to TRBD2. Germline assignment: CDR1 GTSNPN and CDR2 SVGIG (reference sequence). The CDR3 extends over 16 amino acids. V lost 3 bases and J lost 1; bases outside the gene matches: 6. The CDR3 loop is CAWSSGLAGVSYEQYF. In DNA form, the CDR3 reads TGTGCCTGGAGCTCAGGACTAGCGGGGGTTTCCTACGAGCAGTACTTC.

The rearrangement uses TRBV29-1 and TRBJ2-1; possibly TRBD2 for D (5 bases). This CDR3 spans 14 amino acids. From germline, CDR1 is SQVTM and CDR2 ANQGSEA. V was trimmed by 5 bases and J by 6 bases, leaving 17 bases between them. The CDR3 nucleotides are TGCAGCGTTTCGGTCGGAGGATTGTCCAATGAGCAGTTCTTC. Its protein is CSVSVGGLSNEQFF.

This clonotype was observed many times. CDR3 region: CSCEGSSYEQYF. In DNA form, the CDR3 reads TGCAGTTGCGAGGGGTCATCCTACGAGCAGTACTTC. The V and J genes are TRBV20-1 and TRBJ2-7; D tentatively fits TRBD1 or TRBD2 (5 bases each). Germline CDR1 DFQATT, CDR2 SNEGSKA (reference sequence). The length of the CDR3 is 12 residues. V lost 8 bases and J lost 1, with 12 bases in between.

The sample holds a few counts of this clonotype. The chain recombines TRBV9 with TRBJ2-1; a weak D match, TRBD2 (6 bases). With 0 bases removed from V and 0 bases from J, the gap between germline ends came to 10 bases. The CDR3 has 16 amino acids. Germline lookup yields CDR1 SGDLS and CDR2 YYNGEE. CDR3 protein: CASSVVGGTSYNEQFF. The CDR3 region has the DNA TGTGCCAGCAGCGTAGTGGGCGGGACCTCCTACAATGAGCAGTTCTTC.

The rearrangement links TRBV15 to TRBJ2-7; D may be TRBD1 or TRBD2 (5 bases each). The CDR3 extends over 16 amino acids. CDR1 LNHNV and CDR2 YYDKDF come from the germline V gene (reference sequence). V lost 7 bases and J lost 5, with 24 bases in between. The DNA for the CDR3 is TGTGCCACCATGCGAAATCCCGGGACGGGAAGGGACGAGCAGTACTTC. Amino acid sequence: CATMRNPGTGRDEQYF.

This clonotype has only a few counts. V and J are TRBV20-1 and TRBJ2-7; TRBD1 agrees at 8 bases. Germline assignment: CDR1 DFQATT and CDR2 SNEGSKA (reference sequence). The length of the CDR3 is 15 residues. Trimming cost V 1 base and J 1 base; bases outside gene matches: 6. DNA for the CDR3: TGCAGTGCTAGAGGGGGGACAGGTCGGTCCTACGAGCAGTACTTC. Protein: CSARGGTGRSYEQYF.

In its sample, this clonotype was seen a few times. The J gene is TRBJ2-1, the V gene TRBV6-6, with D possibly matching TRBD1 (5 bases). Germline CDR1 MNHNY, CDR2 SVGAGI (reference sequence). V lost 2 bases, J lost 6 bases, and 11 bases lay in between. The CDR3 loop spans 14 amino acids. CDR3 bases: TGTGCCAGCAGTTACGGGGCCCGGGTCAATGAGCAGTTCTTC. Translation: CASSYGARVNEQFF.

V usage is TRBV9 and J usage is TRBJ2-6, with D unclear. This CDR3 contains 15 residues. The germline gives CDR1 SGDLS, CDR2 YYNGEE. The V gene lost 2 bases and the J gene lost 0 bases, with 6 bases spanning the gap. The CDR3 coding sequence is TGTGCCAGCAGCGTGAGTGACTCTGGGGCCAACGTCCTGACTTTC. Amino acid sequence: CASSVSDSGANVLTF.

The chain uses TRBV5-1 and TRBJ2-5; tentative D call: TRBD1 (6 bases). The DNA end lines up better with TRBJ2-7; the J call may be wrong. Germline V gene lookup returns CDR1 SGHRS and CDR2 YFSETQ. This CDR3 has 13 residues. CDR3 region: CASSYPGAGEQYF. CDR3 in DNA: TGCGCCAGCAGCTACCCAGGGGCGGGCGAGCAGTACTTC.

The V and J genes are TRBV7-9 and TRBJ2-3; D is possibly TRBD1 or TRBD2 (6 bases each). With 3 bases removed from V and 4 bases from J, the gap between germline ends came to 17 bases. CDR1 and CDR2 from the germline V gene are SEHNR and FQNEAQ (reference sequence). The CDR3 length is 16 residues. CDR3 nucleotides: TGTGCCAGCAGCTTCCTCCCCCAGGGGACTTCAGATACGCAGTATTTT. This translates into CASSFLPQGTSDTQYF.